The source of this TCR beta chain is a study of cytomegalovirus exposure and HLA in healthy donors. Comment on this clone: Its target is not known.

The germline gives CDR1 LGHNA, CDR2 YNFKEQ. J was trimmed by 3 bases and V by 2 bases; bases with no gene match: 5. CDR3 length equals 16 residues. The study's findings and limits: Three CMV-associated chains were confirmed in vitro to be specific for CMV antigens. TCR beta chains associated with HLA were, in a later analysis, more clonally expanded than equally common others.

In the PCR, 60 Vbeta and 13 Jbeta primers were used. Sequencing used immunoSEQ multiplex PCR; TCRdb keeps in-frame clones, though not all of them. This sample yields about 160,000 clones, of which about 88% are seen a single time; 2% to 2.5% belongs to the top ten. The receptor was derived from a man aged 18 to 29 in good health and CMV-seropositive. V usage is TRBV4-2 and J usage is TRBJ1-5, with TRBD1 matching over 9 bases. The sample comprised PBMCs. The CDR3 sequence: CASSQPGQGINQPQHF. The CDR3 nucleotides are TGTGCCAGCAGCCAACCGGGACAGGGTATCAATCAGCCCCAGCATTTT.